The 14 T cell receptor beta chains listed next were all sequenced from one sample in a study of T-cell memory formation after mild COVID-19. In TCRdb, the 5' RACE reads were re-called with MiXCR into one record per CDR3 protein. The sample consists of roughly 130,000 distinct CDR3 sequences, roughly 6.2% of them appearing once. Input material: PBMCs or a T cell subset sorted from them (not recorded which). The receptors shown here come from an adult woman who had mild COVID-19 (a few samples of this study predate the infection). Cell type and time point are not known.

This clonotype was seen more than once but under ten times. This chain joins TRBV18 and TRBJ2-7, with 10 bases matching TRBD1. Trimming took 2 bases from V and 2 from J; bases not matched to a gene: 3. The germline gives CDR1 KGHSH, CDR2 LQKENI. This CDR3 contains 15 residues. The CDR3 sequence is CASSPDRGQAYEQYF. The CDR3 DNA sequence: TGTGCCAGCTCACCAGACAGGGGGCAGGCCTACGAGCAGTACTTC.

This clonotype was seen a few times. The chain carries TRBV4-1 and TRBJ2-3, with D uncertain. Trimming stripped 2 bases from V and 4 bases from J, with 7 bases between. The CDR3 consists of 13 residues. The V gene's germline CDR1 is MGHRA and CDR2 YSYEKL. CDR3 DNA: TGCGCCAGCAGCCAATCCTCGGCAGATACGCAGTATTTT. Encoded protein: CASSQSSADTQYF.

This clonotype was picked up a small number of times. V is TRBV5-1 and J is TRBJ2-6; D gene unclear. This CDR3 has 15 residues. Trimming stripped 4 bases from V and 0 bases from J, with 8 bases between. Germline V gene sequence: CDR1 SGHRS, CDR2 YFSETQ. This chain's CDR3 is CASSQSHSGANVLTF. The DNA of the CDR3 is TGCGCCAGCAGCCAAAGCCACTCTGGGGCCAACGTCCTGACTTTC. Full variable domain (remainder filled in from reference TRBV5-1 and TRBJ2-6): KAGVTQTPRYLIKTRGQQVTLSCSPISGHRSVSWYQQTPGQGLQFLFEYFSETQRNKGNFPGRFSGRQFSNSRSEMNVSTLELGDSALYLCASSQSHSGANVLTFGAGSRLTVL.

This chain links TRBV16 with TRBJ1-5, with 8 bases identical to TRBD1. Trimming took 2 bases from V and 4 from J; bases not matched to a gene: 7. Germline V gives CDR1 KGHSY, CDR2 FQNENV. The CDR3 is 16 amino acids. CDR3 DNA: TGTGCCAGCAGCCAAAGGGACAGGTTGAGTAATCAGCCCCAGCATTTT. This encodes CASSQRDRLSNQPQHF.

This clonotype has more than one count but fewer than ten. The chain joins TRBV5-1 to TRBJ2-7; TRBD1 agrees at 8 bases. There are 14 residues in the CDR3. Unmatched junction bases numbered 7, after V lost 5 bases and J lost 3 bases. Germline values: CDR1 SGHRS, CDR2 YFSETQ. The CDR3: CASRPRGQGYEQYF. The DNA for the CDR3 is TGCGCCAGCAGGCCGCGAGGACAGGGCTACGAGCAGTACTTC.

The table lists this clonotype with a few counts. The chain carries TRBV6-2 or TRBV6-3 and TRBJ1-5; D call uncertain. Deletions cut 2 bases from V and 0 bases from J, with 2 bases between. The CDR3 has 13 residues. Germline lookup yields CDR1 MNHEY and CDR2 SVGEGT. CDR3 loop: CASSYTSNQPQHF. The CDR3 region has the DNA TGTGCCAGCAGTTACACTAGCAATCAGCCCCAGCATTTT.

This clonotype was seen at least ten times. The chain employs TRBV12-3 or TRBV12-4 and TRBJ1-1; weak D call: TRBD1 (6 bases). Trimming took off 3 bases at V and 0 bases at J, with 8 bases between the two ends. The CDR3 runs 14 residues. The CDR3 DNA sequence: TGTGCCAGCAGTTTCAGGGGCGTGAACACTGAAGCTTTCTTT. Protein product: CASSFRGVNTEAFF.

This sequence joins TRBV7-3 and TRBJ2-2; D is perhaps TRBD1 or TRBD2 (5 bases each). Between the trimmed V and J ends, which lost 5 bases and 7 bases, there was a span of 20 bases. The CDR3 extends over 16 amino acids. The V gene's germline CDR1 is SGHTA and CDR2 FQGTGA. The CDR3 reads CASSLMGPPAGGELFF. CDR3 bases: TGTGCCAGCAGCCTTATGGGGCCGCCGGCGGGCGGGGAGCTGTTTTTT.

This clonotype was picked up many times. J is TRBJ1-5 and V is TRBV25-1; D gene ambiguous. The CDR3 extends over 15 amino acids. V lost 2 bases to trimming and J lost 5 bases, with 13 bases between them. Germline V gene sequence: CDR1 MGHDK, CDR2 SYGVNS. CDR3 loop: CASSEGQGNHQPQHF. The CDR3, as DNA: TGTGCCAGCAGTGAAGGCCAAGGTAATCATCAGCCCCAGCATTTT. Filled out from reference TRBV25-1 and TRBJ1-5, the complete variable domain reads EADIYQTPRYLVIGTGKKITLECSQTMGHDKMYWYQQDPGMELHLIHYSYGVNSTEKGDLSSESTVSRIRTEHFPLTLESARPSHTSQYLCASSEGQGNHQPQHFGDGTRLSIL.

The chain combines TRBV7-9 with TRBJ2-3; tentatively, D is TRBD2 (6 bases). CDR3 size: 20 residues. Germline CDR1 SEHNR, CDR2 FQNEAQ (reference sequence). V dropped 1 base and J dropped 0 bases, with 23 bases sitting between them. The CDR3 loop is CASSLVSYRVADHSTDTQYF. In DNA, the CDR3 is TGTGCCAGCAGCTTAGTATCTTATCGGGTAGCGGACCATAGCACAGATACGCAGTATTTT. The full variable domain, its missing parts supplied by reference TRBV7-9 and TRBJ2-3, is DTGVSQNPRHKITKRGQNVTFRCDPISEHNRLYWYRQTLGQGPEFLTYFQNEAQLEKSRLLSDRFSAERPKGSFSTLEIQRTEQGDSAMYLCASSLVSYRVADHSTDTQYFGPGTRLTVL.

This clonotype has a handful of counts. V gene TRBV24-1 combines with J gene TRBJ2-1, with D hard to call. CDR1 is KGHDR and CDR2 is SFDVKD in the germline V gene. CDR3 size: 16 residues. Trimming removed 1 base at V and 7 bases at J, with 16 bases between. The DNA of the CDR3 is TGTGCCACCAGTGATTTCGAAGGGCCCTCCTTTAATGAGCAGTTCTTC. Its translation: CATSDFEGPSFNEQFF.

This chain uses TRBV20-1 with TRBJ2-3; TRBD2 is a possible D gene (5 bases). Germline loops: CDR1 DFQATT, CDR2 SNEGSKA (reference sequence). The CDR3 spans 15 residues. The V gene lost 6 bases and the J gene lost 3 bases, with 19 bases spanning the gap. The CDR3 loop reads CSASLASTPTDTQYF. For the CDR3, the DNA is TGCAGTGCCAGTCTAGCTAGCACCCCAACAGATACGCAGTATTTT.

This clonotype was picked up many times. The V gene is TRBV6-5, the J gene TRBJ1-6; D might be TRBD1 (5 bases). The V gene's germline CDR1 is MNHEY and CDR2 SVGAGI. CDR3 length equals 15 residues. V gave up 0 bases and J gave up 10 bases, with 13 bases separating them. CDR3 nucleotides: TGTGCCAGCAGTTACTCGGAACCACGGACATCACCCCTCCACTTT. Translated: CASSYSEPRTSPLHF.

The table lists this clonotype with a few counts. The rearrangement uses TRBV4-2 and TRBJ2-2; a possible D gene is TRBD1 (5 bases). This CDR3 contains 16 residues. Germline CDR1 reads LGHNA; CDR2 reads YNFKEQ. Trimming shortened V by 2 bases and J by 5 bases, and 15 bases separated the two germline ends. CDR3 bases: TGTGCCAGCAGCCAACCCGGCAGGGTGGATACCGGGGAGCTGTTTTTT. This codes for CASSQPGRVDTGELFF.